Shown below are 29 T cell receptor beta chains from a single sample sequenced in a study of blood T cell repertoires in COVID-19. Here immunoSEQ multiplex PCR was the method, and the copy in TCRdb shows in-frame clones only, minus some. The sample holds about 200,000 clones, around 86% seen once. The specimen was peripheral blood. These receptor sequences come from a man in his fifties or sixties who had recovered from COVID-19.

The chain joins TRBV25-1 to TRBJ2-5, with 7 bases aligning to TRBD2. Germline V gene sequence: CDR1 MGHDK, CDR2 SYGVNS. The CDR3 has 15 residues. V shed 3 bases, J shed 4 bases, and the junction held 8 bases outside the gene matches. The CDR3 sequence is CASSDRRGVIETQYF. The CDR3 nucleotides are TGTGCCAGCAGTGACCGTCGGGGGGTAATAGAGACCCAGTACTTC.

V and J are TRBV11-2 and TRBJ2-2; weak D call: TRBD1 (6 bases). CDR1 is SGHAT, CDR2 FQNNGV, per germline. V lost 5 bases to trimming and J lost 4 bases, with 14 bases between them. The CDR3 is made up of 15 amino acids. CDR3 region: CASSADRPGTGELFF. CDR3 coding DNA: TGTGCCAGCAGCGCGGACAGACCGGGCACCGGGGAGCTGTTTTTT.

J is TRBJ2-7 and V is TRBV7-2; 10 bases align to TRBD1. V shed 0 bases, J shed 6 bases, and the junction held 8 bases outside the gene matches. Germline values: CDR1 SGHTA, CDR2 FQGNSA. This CDR3 comprises 16 residues. The CDR3 DNA sequence: TGTGCCAGCAGCTTAGCGTTAGGGACAGGGGATGTCGAGCAGTACTTC. Protein product: CASSLALGTGDVEQYF.

The rearrangement uses TRBV18 and TRBJ2-7; the D is unclear. This CDR3 is 16 amino acids long. Trimming took 6 bases from V and 0 from J, leaving 18 bases between them. Germline V gives CDR1 KGHSH, CDR2 LQKENI. As DNA, the CDR3 is TGTGCCAGCTCCCCGGAGAGATCCAGAAGCTCCTACGAGCAGTACTTC. It is translated as CASSPERSRSSYEQYF.

The chain links TRBV18 to TRBJ1-1; 10 bases align to TRBD1. CDR1 and CDR2 (germline): KGHSH, LQKENI. This CDR3 comprises 15 residues. With 2 bases clipped from V and 1 base from J, the junction kept 1 base outside the gene matches. The CDR3 sequence: CASSPGTGENTEAFF. CDR3 DNA sequence: TGTGCCAGCTCACCAGGGACAGGGGAGAACACTGAAGCTTTCTTT.

V and J are TRBV18 and TRBJ2-3; unclear D gene. This CDR3 comprises 14 residues. Trimming removed 0 bases from V and 2 bases from J, with 6 bases in between. Germline loops: CDR1 KGHSH, CDR2 LQKENI. DNA of the CDR3: TGTGCCAGCTCACCACCGAGTTACACAGATACGCAGTATTTT. Translation: CASSPPSYTDTQYF.

The V gene is TRBV6-5, the J gene TRBJ1-4; the D gene is possibly TRBD1 (5 bases). With 10 bases removed from V and 4 bases from J, the gap between germline ends came to 16 bases. CDR1 MNHEY and CDR2 SVGAGI come from the germline V gene. CDR3 size: 14 residues. CDR3 DNA: TGTGCCACCACCCGTCAGGGTGGTAATGAAAAACTGTTTTTT. This codes for CATTRQGGNEKLFF.

This clone was recorded once. The CDR3 coding sequence is TGTGCCAGCAGTCTCGACGGAGCAGATACGCAGTATTTT. This codes for CASSLDGADTQYF. The chain recombines TRBV12-3 or TRBV12-4 with TRBJ2-3; no definite D call. V lost 5 bases to trimming and J lost 4 bases, with 10 bases between them. This CDR3 region has 13 residues.

This chain connects TRBV30 to TRBJ2-7; TRBD1 is a possible D gene (5 bases). The CDR3 length is 14 residues. Trimming removed 0 bases from V and 2 bases from J, with 11 bases in between. CDR1 GTSNPN and CDR2 SVGIG come from the germline V gene (reference sequence). In DNA form, the CDR3 reads TGTGCCTGGAGTGTTCCCAGGGCCACCTACGAGCAGTACTTC. Its protein product is CAWSVPRATYEQYF.

The J gene is TRBJ2-1, the V gene TRBV27, with D perhaps TRBD2 (6 bases). Germline CDR1 MNHEY, CDR2 SMNVEV (reference sequence). V gave up 0 bases and J gave up 7 bases, with 10 bases separating them. This CDR3 is built from 14 residues. CDR3 coding DNA: TGTGCCAGCAGTTTATCTTCGGGGGTTAATGAGCAGTTCTTC. It yields the protein CASSLSSGVNEQFF.

The chain carries TRBV28 and TRBJ2-7; 8 bases map to TRBD2. Trimming took 6 bases from V and 2 from J; bases not matched to a gene: 9. CDR1 and CDR2 from the germline V gene are MDHEN and SYDVKM. The CDR3 totals 15 residues. DNA of the CDR3: TGTGCCAGCAGCACTCGGTCCGGGGGGGCCTACGAGCAGTACTTC. Residues: CASSTRSGGAYEQYF.

V is TRBV27 and J is TRBJ1-1; TRBD1 agrees at 7 bases. CDR1 and CDR2 (germline): MNHEY, SMNVEV (reference sequence). The CDR3 extends over 13 amino acids. Germline trimming cut 4 bases from V and 8 bases from J; bases unmatched to any gene: 7. CDR3 protein: CASSSRQTGEAFF. The CDR3, as DNA: TGTGCCAGCAGTTCCCGTCAGACAGGGGAAGCTTTCTTT.

The V and J genes are TRBV30 and TRBJ2-3, with D unresolved. The CDR3 contains 12 residues. The germline V gene has CDR1 GTSNPN and CDR2 SVGIG (reference sequence). V was trimmed by 3 bases and J by 2 bases, leaving 6 bases between them. Here the CDR3 reads CAWRRYTDTQYF. Written as DNA, the CDR3 is TGTGCCTGGAGGCGGTACACAGATACGCAGTATTTT.

The V gene is TRBV15, the J gene TRBJ1-5; 7 bases line up with TRBD1. The CDR3 has 15 residues. Trimming cost V 5 bases and J 6 bases; bases outside gene matches: 10. The germline CDR1 and CDR2 sequences are LNHNV and YYDKDF (reference sequence). CDR3 DNA: TGTGCCACCAGCGGCCGGGACAGCCGAGTTCAGCCCCAGCATTTT. Protein product: CATSGRDSRVQPQHF. The variable domain in full, completed from reference TRBV15 and TRBJ1-5, reads DAMVIQNPRYQVTQFGKPVTLSCSQTLNHNVMYWYQQKSSQAPKLLFHYYDKDFNNEADTPDNFQSRRPNTSFCFLDIRSPGLGDTAMYLCATSGRDSRVQPQHFGDGTRLSIL.

V and J are TRBV5-1 and TRBJ1-3; weak D call: TRBD1 (5 bases). CDR1 is SGHRS and CDR2 is YFSETQ in the germline V gene. The CDR3 consists of 14 residues. The V gene lost 6 bases and the J gene lost 0 bases, with 10 bases spanning the gap. CDR3 sequence reads: CASTRTFSGNTIYF. In DNA form, the CDR3 reads TGCGCCAGCACCCGGACATTCTCTGGAAACACCATATATTTT.

The genes are TRBV5-5 and TRBJ2-5; D is unclear. Germline values: CDR1 SGHKS, CDR2 YYEKEE (reference sequence). The CDR3 runs 15 residues. V lost 0 bases and J 0 bases, leaving 9 bases between the germline ends. Here the CDR3 reads CASSLVLTNQETQYF. As DNA, the CDR3 is TGTGCCAGCAGCTTGGTACTAACGAACCAAGAGACCCAGTACTTC.

This clone occurred once. The chain has TRBV5-1 and TRBJ2-7, with 7 nucleotides matching TRBD1. CDR1 and CDR2 (germline): SGHRS, YFSETQ. V shed 4 bases and J 5 bases; nucleotides not matched to a gene: 6. This CDR3 has 13 residues. The CDR3 DNA reads TGCGCCAGCAGCCGGACAGGACGGGACGAGCAGTACTTC. Its translation: CASSRTGRDEQYF.

The chain has TRBV7-2 and TRBJ2-3; D ambiguous. V was pared by 5 bases and J by 4 bases, with 10 bases between. The CDR3 runs 13 residues. Germline assignment: CDR1 SGHTA and CDR2 FQGNSA. CDR3 amino acids: CASSMQVADTQYF. CDR3 nucleotide sequence: TGTGCCAGCAGCATGCAGGTCGCAGATACGCAGTATTTT.

V is TRBV5-1 and J is TRBJ1-1; D is uncertain. The length of the CDR3 is 14 residues. Trimming stripped 0 bases from V and 2 bases from J, with 8 bases between. CDR1 and CDR2 (germline): SGHRS, YFSETQ. This chain's CDR3 is CASSLENLNTEAFF. The DNA of the CDR3 is TGCGCCAGCAGCTTGGAAAATCTAAACACTGAAGCTTTCTTT.

The chain links TRBV7-3 to TRBJ2-1, with TRBD1 matching 9 bases. Germline V gene sequence: CDR1 SGHTA, CDR2 FQGTGA. CDR3 length: 13 residues. Unmatched junction bases numbered 0, after V lost 3 bases and J lost 6 bases. The chain's CDR3 is CASSLTGGNEQFF. The CDR3 region has the DNA TGTGCCAGCAGCTTGACAGGGGGCAATGAGCAGTTCTTC.

The V call is TRBV24-1, the J call TRBJ2-3, with a weak D call TRBD1 (6 bases). Trimming removed 3 bases from V and 4 bases from J, with 25 bases in between. Germline lookup yields CDR1 KGHDR and CDR2 SFDVKD. The CDR3 contains 19 residues. CDR3 residues: CATSDQSVVQGPRPDTQYF. CDR3 coding DNA: TGTGCCACCAGTGATCAGTCGGTGGTACAGGGCCCCCGGCCAGATACGCAGTATTTT.

The rearrangement links TRBV29-1 to TRBJ2-7; 10 nucleotides line up with TRBD2. J was trimmed by 0 bases and V by 0 bases; bases with no gene match: 14. The CDR3 consists of 19 residues. Looked up from germline, CDR1 is SQVTM and CDR2 is ANQGSEA. CDR3 sequence (DNA): TGCAGCGTTGAAGACCCATCTAGCGGGGGAGACCCCAGCTCCTACGAGCAGTACTTC. The encoded protein is CSVEDPSSGGDPSSYEQYF.

The V and J genes are TRBV6-2 or TRBV6-3 and TRBJ1-1; the D is unclear. This CDR3 has 14 residues. Deletions cut 0 bases from V and 4 bases from J, with 9 bases between. Per the germline V gene, CDR1 is MNHEY and CDR2 is SVGEGT. The chain's CDR3 is CASSYSPTITEAFF. The CDR3 DNA reads TGTGCCAGCAGTTACTCACCTACCATCACTGAAGCTTTCTTT.

The chain links TRBV6-2 or TRBV6-3 to TRBJ1-1; 11 bases match TRBD1. The V gene's germline CDR1 is MNHEY and CDR2 SVGEGT. The V segment lost 5 bases and the J segment 1 base; nucleotides outside the gene matches: 6. The CDR3 contains 16 residues. CDR3 residues: CASSHGQGAANTEAFF. CDR3 DNA sequence: TGTGCCAGCAGTCATGGACAGGGGGCGGCGAACACTGAAGCTTTCTTT.

This chain links TRBV5-1 with TRBJ2-3; 13 nucleotides match TRBD2. The V gene end was trimmed by 1 base and the J gene end by 4 bases; junction bases not matched to a gene: 3. The CDR3 runs to 16 residues. Germline assignment: CDR1 SGHRS and CDR2 YFSETQ. CDR3: CASSLPGLAGSDTQYF. The DNA for the CDR3 is TGCGCCAGCAGCTTGCCGGGACTAGCGGGATCAGATACGCAGTATTTT. Using reference TRBV5-1 and TRBJ2-3 for the parts outside the CDR3, the full variable domain is KAGVTQTPRYLIKTRGQQVTLSCSPISGHRSVSWYQQTPGQGLQFLFEYFSETQRNKGNFPGRFSGRQFSNSRSEMNVSTLELGDSALYLCASSLPGLAGSDTQYFGPGTRLTVL.

The J gene is TRBJ1-4, the V gene TRBV28; D possibly corresponds to TRBD1 (5 bases). CDR3 size: 13 residues. Germline values: CDR1 MDHEN, CDR2 SYDVKM. V was clipped by 8 bases and J by 6 bases, with 13 bases between them. Here the CDR3 DNA reads TGTGCCAGCTCTGAGCCAGGGTATGAAAAACTGTTTTTT. Translated, it gives CASSEPGYEKLFF.

Remarks on this clone: The sample holds other DNA sequences that translate to the same CDR3. The CDR3 loop is CSARGQETQYF. In DNA, the CDR3 is TGCAGTGCCCGGGGCCAAGAGACCCAGTACTTC. V and J are TRBV20-1 and TRBJ2-5; D possibly corresponds to TRBD2 (5 bases). Trimming shortened V by 6 bases and J by 1 base, and 6 bases separated the two germline ends. Germline V lookup: CDR1 DFQATT, CDR2 SNEGSKA (reference sequence). This CDR3 spans 11 amino acids.

In the case of this clone: At the DNA level, this CDR3 is encoded by other sequences in the same sample as well. V is TRBV2 and J is TRBJ1-1; no definite D call. Deletions cut 4 bases from V and 1 base from J, with 7 bases between. The CDR3 has 13 residues. CDR1 and CDR2 from the germline V gene are SNHLY and FYNNEI. CDR3 amino acids: CASSVEENTEAFF. The CDR3 nucleotides read TGTGCCAGCAGTGTTGAGGAGAACACTGAAGCTTTCTTT.

This clone was detected only once. The CDR3 DNA follows: TGTGCCAGCTCACCCAGGACAGGGTCGGTTACTGAAGCTTTCTTT. Translated, it gives CASSPRTGSVTEAFF. The chain carries TRBV18 and TRBJ1-1, with TRBD1 matching 8 bases. CDR3 size: 15 residues. The germline V gene encodes CDR1 KGHSH and CDR2 LQKENI. J lost 5 bases, V lost 3 bases, and 8 bases had no gene match.